This record looks at one TCR beta chain sequence and its context. This entry comes from a study of Ad26.COV2.S vaccination and SARS-CoV-2 variants. Study at large: Within the COV1001 Ad26.COV2.S trial arm, the donor was enrolled. Participants got Ad26.COV2.S intramuscularly, once or twice 56 days apart.

Treatment defined: roughly 18 received Ad26.COV2.S at low or high dose, single or two shots; roughly five received placebo; per-sample allocation not given. Following the first vaccine or placebo injection, samples were taken on day 63. Germline V gives CDR1 MNHEY, CDR2 SVGAGI. The CDR3 totals 13 residues. V lost 10 bases and J 2 bases, leaving 14 bases between the germline ends. This table comes from immunoSEQ multiplex PCR, and its TCRdb copy is limited to in-frame clones, with some not included. The sample shows about 440,000 clones, less than 95% of them seen only once. The sequence came from a person aged 18-65 years who received the Ad26.COV2.S COVID-19 vaccine or a placebo. Material: peripheral blood, obtained in a trial of Ad26.COV2.S vaccine versus placebo. V is TRBV6-5 and J is TRBJ1-1; D is unclear. The CDR3 nucleotides are TGTGCCACCGGTGGCGTTTTCAACACTGAAGCTTTCTTT. Amino acid sequence: CATGGVFNTEAFF.